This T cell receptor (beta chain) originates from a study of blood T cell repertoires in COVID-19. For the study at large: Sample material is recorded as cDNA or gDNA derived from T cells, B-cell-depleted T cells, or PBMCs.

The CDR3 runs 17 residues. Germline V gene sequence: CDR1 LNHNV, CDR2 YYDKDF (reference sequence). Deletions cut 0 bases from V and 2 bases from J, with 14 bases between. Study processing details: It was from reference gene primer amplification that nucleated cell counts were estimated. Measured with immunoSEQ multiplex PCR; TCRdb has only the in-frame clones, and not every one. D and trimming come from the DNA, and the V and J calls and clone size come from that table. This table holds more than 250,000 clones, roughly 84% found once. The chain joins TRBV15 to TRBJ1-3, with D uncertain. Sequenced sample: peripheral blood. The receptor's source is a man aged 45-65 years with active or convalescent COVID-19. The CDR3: CATSRDRDLETGNTIYF. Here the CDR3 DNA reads TGTGCCACCAGCAGAGATAGAGACCTGGAGACTGGAAACACCATATATTTT.